Sequencing of this T cell receptor beta chain was carried out in a study of T cells in Graves' hyperthyroidism and ophthalmopathy. The study, taken as a whole, reports: Peripheral blood also featured most of the thyroid clonotypes expanded above 0.001.

There were TCR beta CDR3 regions amplified from RNA transcripts. HTBI primers were used for first-round RT-PCR of the TCR CDR3. MiXCR was run by TCRdb on the multiplex PCR reads, yielding one entry per CDR3 protein. The table has around 300,000 distinct CDR3 sequences, about 15% seen once. Patients aged 18 to 65 had newly diagnosed hyperthyroidism lasting under 2 months. Diagnoses used clinical symptoms, serum thyroxine and TRAb, thyroid ultrasound and orbital computed tomography. Germline CDR1 and CDR2: DFQATT and SNEGSKA (reference sequence). Losses at the gene ends were 6 bases for V and 3 bases for J; bases not matched to a gene: 13. The length of the CDR3 is 16 residues. With regard to this clonotype: The target antigen is unknown.

The genes are TRBV20-1 and TRBJ2-7; 11 bases are shared with TRBD2. The material sequenced was blood. The source of this sequence is a woman aged 45-65 years with Graves' hyperthyroidism that later progressed to Graves' ophthalmopathy. CDR3: CSALAPTSGSGYEQYF. In nucleotides, the CDR3 is TGCAGTGCCCTAGCCCCAACTAGCGGGAGTGGCTACGAGCAGTACTTC.